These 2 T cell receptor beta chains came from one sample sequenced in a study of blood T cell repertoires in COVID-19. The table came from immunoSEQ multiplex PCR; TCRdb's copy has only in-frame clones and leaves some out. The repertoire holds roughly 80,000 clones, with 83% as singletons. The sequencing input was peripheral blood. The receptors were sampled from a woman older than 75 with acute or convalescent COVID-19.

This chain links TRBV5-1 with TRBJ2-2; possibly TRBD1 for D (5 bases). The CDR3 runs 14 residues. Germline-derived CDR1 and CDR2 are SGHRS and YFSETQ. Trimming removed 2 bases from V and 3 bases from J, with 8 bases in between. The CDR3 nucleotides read TGCGCCAGCAGCTTAACAGGAGACACCGGGGAGCTGTTTTTT. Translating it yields CASSLTGDTGELFF.

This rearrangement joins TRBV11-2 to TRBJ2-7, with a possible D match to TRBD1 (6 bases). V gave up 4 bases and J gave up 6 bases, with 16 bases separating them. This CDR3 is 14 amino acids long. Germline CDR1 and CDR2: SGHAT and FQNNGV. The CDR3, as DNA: TGTGCCAGCAGCTCCAGGGGAACAATATTCGAGCAGTACTTC. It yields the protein CASSSRGTIFEQYF.